Reported below is one TCR beta chain. Its specificity is unknown. Making TCR cDNA involved 5'RACE template switching, which added UMIs and a universal primer site. TCRdb recomputed calls from the 5' RACE reads with MiXCR, one row per CDR3 protein. The repertoire includes about 260,000 distinct CDR3 sequences, roughly 4.8% of them detected once, and 3% to 4% sits in the top ten. These data come from a study of T cells after yellow fever vaccination. Study-level background: Libraries from low-cell-number fractions were prepared with the SMART-Seq v4 Ultra Low Input RNA kit.

Findings and caveats of the study: The appearance of a small share of clonotypes in both CD4 and CD8 compartments was observed.

This sample comprised CD4+ T cells sorted from PBMCs, obtained on the day of the yellow fever booster vaccination. The clonotype originates from a man between 18 and 35 years old who received the YFV17D yellow fever vaccine.

CDR3 sequence: CASSPTRAANTGELFF. CDR3 nucleotide sequence: TGTGCCAGCAGCCCTACCAGGGCAGCAAACACCGGGGAGCTGTTTTTT. The rearrangement joins TRBV7-3 to TRBJ2-2, with D tentatively TRBD1 (5 bases). Germline V gene data show CDR1 as SGHTA and CDR2 as FQGTGA. The V and J ends lost 5 bases and 2 bases respectively, with 15 bases between them. CDR3 length: 16 residues.